The clone carrying this T cell receptor beta chain was picked up many times. The data derive from a study of response to subunit inactivated influenza vaccine. TCRdb called the RT-PCR reads again in MiXCR, with one record for every CDR3 protein. Among roughly 710,000 distinct CDR3 sequences listed, 11% to 15% were seen once. With 5 bases removed from V and 1 base from J, the gap between germline ends came to 3 bases. The CDR3 spans 12 residues. The sample in question was PBMCs from blood, obtained less than 15 days before vaccination. This chain links TRBV12-3 or TRBV12-4 with TRBJ2-1, with D unclear. The receptor comes from a man between 45 and 60 years old who received an inactivated influenza vaccine. The CDR3 coding sequence is TGTGCCAGCAGTAGATCCTACAATGAGCAGTTCTTC. Its translation: CASSRSYNEQFF.